One sample yielded the 10 T cell receptor beta chains listed below, sequenced in a study of T-cell memory formation after mild COVID-19. TCRdb processed the 5' RACE reads anew with MiXCR; each CDR3 protein has one entry. The profile shows about 90,000 distinct CDR3 sequences, about an eighth of them singletons. Sequencing input: PBMCs or a T cell subset sorted from them (not recorded which). All receptors derive from an adult woman who had mild COVID-19 (a few samples of this study predate the infection). Cell type and time point are not known.

The CDR3 reads CASSQDGSDYEQYF. CDR3 bases: TGCGCCAGCAGCCAAGATGGGTCGGACTACGAGCAGTACTTC. This chain links TRBV4-1 with TRBJ2-7; D unresolved. In germline, CDR1 is MGHRA, CDR2 YSYEKL. The length of the CDR3 is 14 residues. V lost 0 bases and J 3 bases, leaving 9 bases between the germline ends.

V usage is TRBV12-3 or TRBV12-4 and J usage is TRBJ2-3; 9 bases map to TRBD2. This CDR3 has 15 residues. The trim removed 6 bases at V and 0 bases at J, leaving 4 bases unmatched. In nucleotides, the CDR3 is TGTGCCAGCAGCCTCAGCGGGAGGAGCACAGATACGCAGTATTTT. Protein product: CASSLSGRSTDTQYF.

The table lists this clonotype with a count of one. This chain joins TRBV5-1 and TRBJ2-5, with 11 bases matching TRBD2. The CDR3 runs to 14 residues. The germline V gene encodes CDR1 SGHRS and CDR2 YFSETQ. V shed 4 bases, J shed 9 bases, and the junction held 8 bases outside the gene matches. The CDR3 loop reads CASSGTSGAVAQYF. DNA for the CDR3: TGCGCCAGCAGCGGGACTAGCGGTGCCGTGGCCCAGTACTTC.

V gene TRBV7-6 combines with J gene TRBJ2-5; 7 nucleotides match TRBD1. Per the germline V gene, CDR1 is SGHVS and CDR2 is FNYEAQ. The length of the CDR3 is 15 residues. J was trimmed by 6 bases and V by 2 bases; bases with no gene match: 9. This chain's CDR3 is CASSLWEGGEKTQYF. Here the CDR3 DNA reads TGTGCCAGCAGCTTATGGGAAGGGGGCGAAAAGACCCAGTACTTC.

This chain connects TRBV7-9 to TRBJ2-3; 9 bases agree with TRBD2. The trim removed 5 bases at V and 1 base at J, leaving 10 bases unmatched. This CDR3 region has 17 residues. The germline gives CDR1 SEHNR, CDR2 FQNEAQ (reference sequence). CDR3 amino acids: CASSPSGVARGTDTQYF. DNA for the CDR3: TGTGCCAGCAGCCCTAGCGGGGTAGCAAGGGGCACAGATACGCAGTATTTT.

This sequence joins TRBV4-2 and TRBJ2-2, with a tentative D call TRBD2 (6 bases). This CDR3 spans 13 amino acids. Trimming removed 4 bases from V and 5 bases from J, with 8 bases in between. CDR1 and CDR2 (germline): LGHNA, YNFKEQ. DNA for the CDR3: TGTGCCAGCAGCCCCGGGACTACCGGGGAGCTGTTTTTT. Amino acids: CASSPGTTGELFF.

This chain uses TRBV7-9 with TRBJ2-5, with TRBD2 matching 9 bases. The CDR3 is 17 residues long. Germline assignment: CDR1 SEHNR and CDR2 FQNEAQ (reference sequence). V dropped 5 bases and J dropped 3; count of bases not matched to a gene: 13. This CDR3 is CASSPPLGAGGKETQYF. The CDR3 nucleotides are TGTGCCAGCAGCCCCCCTCTGGGAGCGGGAGGCAAAGAGACCCAGTACTTC.

The chain recombines TRBV6-6 with TRBJ2-7; 8 bases align to TRBD1. Germline V gene sequence: CDR1 MNHNY, CDR2 SVGAGI (reference sequence). The CDR3 runs 13 residues. J lost 6 bases, V lost 8 bases, and 9 bases had no gene match. The CDR3 region is CASGARGRVEQYF. CDR3 in DNA: TGTGCCAGCGGCGCCAGGGGGCGGGTCGAGCAGTACTTC.

This clonotype was observed a handful of times. In DNA, the CDR3 is TGTGCCAGCAGCCCCGCCGGGACAGGGCCTTCATTTAAAGAGACCCAGTACTTC. Amino acids: CASSPAGTGPSFKETQYF. The gene calls are TRBV5-5 and TRBJ2-5; TRBD1 matches at 9 bases. Germline CDR1 and CDR2: SGHKS and YYEKEE (reference sequence). This CDR3 is built from 18 residues. Losses at the gene ends were 4 bases for V and 3 bases for J; bases not matched to a gene: 16.

The rearrangement joins TRBV7-9 to TRBJ2-1; D gene uncertain. Trimming took 7 bases from V and 7 from J, leaving 20 bases between them. The germline gives CDR1 SEHNR, CDR2 FQNEAQ (reference sequence). This CDR3 comprises 15 residues. Written as DNA, the CDR3 is TGTGCCAGCACCCTTTCGGGCTTCCTGGGGAATGAGCAGTTCTTC. Translating it yields CASTLSGFLGNEQFF.